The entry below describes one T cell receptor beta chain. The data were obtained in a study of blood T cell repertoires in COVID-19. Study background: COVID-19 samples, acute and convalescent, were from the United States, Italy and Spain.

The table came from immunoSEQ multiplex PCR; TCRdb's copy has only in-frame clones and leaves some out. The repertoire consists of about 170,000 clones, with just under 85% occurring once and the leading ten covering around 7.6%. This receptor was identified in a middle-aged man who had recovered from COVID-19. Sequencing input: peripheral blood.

DNA for the CDR3: TGTGCCAGCAGCACAGGGTTTGGGACAACTAATGAAAAACTGTTTTTT. This translates into CASSTGFGTTNEKLFF. The chain joins TRBV9 to TRBJ1-4, with D possibly TRBD1 on 6 matching bases. Germline-derived CDR1 and CDR2 are SGDLS and YYNGEE. CDR3 length: 16 residues. V gave up 4 bases and J gave up 0 bases, with 13 bases separating them.